One and the same sample provided the 24 T cell receptor beta chains below, sequenced in a study of blood T cell repertoires in COVID-19 (TCRdb year 2020). The library came from the immunoSEQ multiplex PCR assay. TCRdb took this table from immuneACCESS and kept in-frame rearrangements with V and J called. Such tables lack part of the clones; where checked against another copy, unresolved V genes explain under half of the gap, and the rest is unexplained. Here the sample has some 62,000 clones; around 91% occur a single time. The ten largest clones capture 15% to 20% of the sample. Material for sequencing was peripheral blood. These receptors were collected from a woman aged 60 to 75 with COVID-19, enrolled during active disease.

The rearrangement links TRBV27 to TRBJ2-7; TRBD2 aligns across 12 bases. CDR3 length: 19 amino acids. V shed 0 bases, J shed 7 bases, and the junction held 16 bases outside the gene matches. CDR1 is MNHEY and CDR2 is SMNVEV in the germline V gene (reference sequence). The CDR3 DNA reads as TGTGCCAGCAGTTTATCGAGGGGTCCCCGACTAGCGGGAGTATCGGAGCAGTACTTC. Amino acids: CASSLSRGPRLAGVSEQYF.

The chain joins TRBV28 to TRBJ1-5, with a possible D match to TRBD1 (5 bases). Trimming removed 6 bases at V and 5 bases at J, with 8 bases between. Germline V lookup: CDR1 MDHEN, CDR2 SYDVKM. CDR3 length: 12 residues. The CDR3 nucleotides are TGTGCCAGCAGGGGACTTGATCAGCCCCAGCATTTT. It yields the protein CASRGLDQPQHF.

V usage is TRBV9 and J usage is TRBJ2-5, with D perhaps matching TRBD2 (6 bases). This CDR3 spans 13 amino acids. V lost 3 bases, J lost 1 base, and 7 bases lay in between. In germline, CDR1 is SGDLS, CDR2 YYNGEE. The CDR3 nucleotides read TGTGCCAGCAGCGGCGGGACCCAAGAGACCCAGTACTTC. It encodes CASSGGTQETQYF. Full variable domain (missing parts from reference TRBV9 and TRBJ2-5): DSGVTQTPKHLITATGQRVTLRCSPRSGDLSVYWYQQSLDQGLQFLIQYYNGEERAKGNILERFSAQQFPDLHSELNLSSLELGDSALYFCASSGGTQETQYFGPGTRLLVL.

This rearrangement joins TRBV30 to TRBJ1-2, with D perhaps TRBD1 (5 bases). Trimming removed 0 bases at V and 0 bases at J, with 11 bases between. The germline V gene encodes CDR1 GTSNPN and CDR2 SVGIG (reference sequence). This CDR3 comprises 15 residues. CDR3 sequence reads: CAWSVGHRANYGYTF. The CDR3 DNA follows: TGTGCCTGGAGTGTAGGACACCGAGCTAACTATGGCTACACCTTC. The full variable domain, with the rest looked up from reference TRBV30 and TRBJ1-2, is SQTIHQWPATLVQPVGSPLSLECTVEGTSNPNLYWYRQAAGRGLQLLFYSVGIGQISSEVPQNLSASRPQDRQFILSSKKLLLSDSGFYLCAWSVGHRANYGYTFGSGTRLTVV.

The rearrangement uses TRBV27 and TRBJ2-5; D uncertain. Germline values: CDR1 MNHEY, CDR2 SMNVEV (reference sequence). V lost 7 bases and J 0 bases, leaving 3 bases between the germline ends. CDR3 length equals 11 residues. In nucleotides, the CDR3 is TGTGCCAGCACTTACCAAGAGACCCAGTACTTC. Its translation: CASTYQETQYF.

This sequence joins TRBV7-2 and TRBJ1-4, with D maybe TRBD1 (6 bases). Trimming removed 2 bases from V and 7 bases from J, with 20 bases in between. CDR3 length: 17 residues. Per the germline V gene, CDR1 is SGHTA and CDR2 is FQGNSA. CDR3 sequence reads: CASSLYRSARGSEKLFF. CDR3 nucleotide sequence: TGTGCCAGCAGCTTATATAGGTCGGCCAGGGGATCTGAAAAACTGTTTTTT.

V gene TRBV6-2 or TRBV6-3 combines with J gene TRBJ1-2, with D possibly being TRBD1 (5 bases). Germline V gene data show CDR1 as MNHEY and CDR2 as SVGEGT. Trimming stripped 5 bases from V and 8 bases from J, with 21 bases between. The CDR3 spans 15 residues. The CDR3 sequence: CASSPPGLVLAGYTF. CDR3 sequence (DNA): TGTGCCAGCAGTCCCCCGGGACTTGTCCTTGCCGGCTACACCTTC.

The chain links TRBV19 to TRBJ2-1; 11 nucleotides agree with TRBD2. The germline gives CDR1 LNHDA, CDR2 SQIVND (reference sequence). Trimming cost V 5 bases and J 7 bases; bases outside gene matches: 4. This CDR3 has 14 amino acids. CDR3 amino acids: CASSSGTSGNEQFF. The CDR3 DNA reads TGTGCCAGTAGTTCCGGGACTAGCGGAAATGAGCAGTTCTTC.

V gene TRBV15 combines with J gene TRBJ2-2; D gene ambiguous. Trimming cost V 0 bases and J 1 base, with 6 bases left between them. The CDR3 totals 15 residues. Germline V lookup: CDR1 LNHNV, CDR2 YYDKDF (reference sequence). CDR3 in amino acids: CATSREAGNTGELFF. The CDR3 DNA sequence: TGTGCCACCAGCAGAGAGGCAGGGAACACCGGGGAGCTGTTTTTT.

V and J are TRBV4-1 and TRBJ2-7, with TRBD2 identical over 12 bases. Germline V gene data show CDR1 as MGHRA and CDR2 as YSYEKL. The length of the CDR3 is 16 residues. V was clipped by 3 bases and J by 3 bases; unmatched bases: 6. The CDR3 here is CASSQLTSGGVYEQYF. The CDR3 nucleotides are TGCGCCAGCAGCCAGTTGACTAGCGGGGGAGTCTACGAGCAGTACTTC.

This sequence joins TRBV30 and TRBJ1-6; 10 positions match TRBD1. The V segment lost 0 bases and the J segment 10 bases; nucleotides outside the gene matches: 6. Per germline, CDR1 GTSNPN and CDR2 SVGIG (reference sequence). There are 15 residues in the CDR3. For the CDR3, the DNA is TGTGCCTGGAGTGTACGGGACAGGGGACGATCACCCCTCCACTTT. It specifies CAWSVRDRGRSPLHF. The full variable domain, rest sourced from reference TRBV30 and TRBJ1-6, is SQTIHQWPATLVQPVGSPLSLECTVEGTSNPNLYWYRQAAGRGLQLLFYSVGIGQISSEVPQNLSASRPQDRQFILSSKKLLLSDSGFYLCAWSVRDRGRSPLHFGNGTRLTVT.

The V call is TRBV6-2 or TRBV6-3, the J call TRBJ1-2; weak D call: TRBD1 (6 bases). V was trimmed by 2 bases and J by 6 bases, leaving 10 bases between them. Germline-derived CDR1 and CDR2 are MNHEY and SVGEGT. The CDR3 contains 13 residues. In DNA form, the CDR3 reads TGTGCCAGCAGTTACCTTGACAGGAATGGCTACACCTTC. This translates into CASSYLDRNGYTF.

The chain has TRBV5-1 and TRBJ1-3, with D perhaps TRBD1 (6 bases). The CDR3 contains 17 residues. Germline lookup yields CDR1 SGHRS and CDR2 YFSETQ. V was clipped by 0 bases and J by 0 bases, with 13 bases between them. The CDR3 region is CASSLVQGSSSGNTIYF. CDR3 DNA: TGCGCCAGCAGCTTGGTACAGGGTTCGAGCTCTGGAAACACCATATATTTT.

This clone was seen a single time. V is TRBV19 and J is TRBJ1-1; D is unresolved. Trimming removed 1 base at V and 7 bases at J, with 7 bases between. CDR3 length: 12 residues. The germline gives CDR1 LNHDA, CDR2 SQIVND (reference sequence). The DNA of the CDR3 is TGTGCCAGTAGTATAGGGGCAGTTGAAGCTTTCTTT. Its translation: CASSIGAVEAFF. The variable domain in full, with the rest retrieved from reference TRBV19 and TRBJ1-1, is DGGITQSPKYLFRKEGQNVTLSCEQNLNHDAMYWYRQDPGQGLRLIYYSQIVNDFQKGDIAEGYSVSREKKESFPLTVTSAQKNPTAFYLCASSIGAVEAFFGQGTRLTVV.

The chain couples TRBV7-2 to TRBJ1-2, with 11 bases that match TRBD1. Germline V CDR1 and CDR2: SGHTA, FQGNSA. The J segment lost 6 bases and the V segment lost 5 bases, leaving 8 bases of the junction unmatched. CDR3 length equals 15 residues. The CDR3 spells CASSEGTGGQDGYTF. In DNA form, the CDR3 reads TGTGCCAGCAGCGAAGGGACAGGGGGTCAGGATGGCTACACCTTC. The variable domain in full, with the rest retrieved from reference TRBV7-2 and TRBJ1-2, is GAGVSQSPSNKVTEKGKDVELRCDPISGHTALYWYRQSLGQGLEFLIYFQGNSAPDKSGLPSDRFSAERTGGSVSTLTIQRTQQEDSAVYLCASSEGTGGQDGYTFGSGTRLTVV.

Only a few counts were recorded for this clone. The chain couples TRBV27 to TRBJ1-6, with D unclear. The CDR3 consists of 14 residues. The ends were cut back, 7 bases at V and 7 bases at J, with 14 bases in the middle. The V gene's germline CDR1 is MNHEY and CDR2 SMNVEV (reference sequence). The CDR3 nucleotides are TGTGCCAGCACCCCCGTAGGAGGGAATTCACCCCTCCACTTT. Residues: CASTPVGGNSPLHF.

The V call is TRBV7-9, the J call TRBJ1-1, with a weak D call TRBD1 (5 bases). Germline CDR1 and CDR2: SEHNR and FQNEAQ (reference sequence). The V gene lost 5 bases and the J gene lost 2 bases, with 12 bases spanning the gap. CDR3 size: 14 residues. CDR3 nucleotide sequence: TGTGCCAGCAGCCTCACCGGGGGAAACACTGAAGCTTTCTTT. Amino acid sequence: CASSLTGGNTEAFF. Variable domain in full (rest from reference TRBV7-9 and TRBJ1-1): DTGVSQNPRHKITKRGQNVTFRCDPISEHNRLYWYRQTLGQGPEFLTYFQNEAQLEKSRLLSDRFSAERPKGSFSTLEIQRTEQGDSAMYLCASSLTGGNTEAFFGQGTRLTVV.

This clone was detected once. The chain is built from TRBV7-8 and TRBJ2-5; 7 bases fit TRBD1. The DNA end is more similar to TRBJ2-7, so the J call may be wrong. The CDR3 runs to 14 residues. Germline V gene lookup returns CDR1 SGHVS and CDR2 FQNEAQ. CDR3 nucleotide sequence: TGTGCCAGCAGCAAAACAGGGGTTGGCTACGAGCAGTACTTC. It codes for CASSKTGVGYEQYF.

The chain is built from TRBV4-1 and TRBJ2-3; 9 bases are a match to TRBD1. CDR3 length equals 15 residues. V lost 3 bases, J lost 3 bases, and 4 bases stayed unmatched. Germline CDR1 and CDR2: MGHRA and YSYEKL. CDR3 coding DNA: TGCGCCAGCAGCCACGACGGGACAGGGACAGATACGCAGTATTTT. Translated, it gives CASSHDGTGTDTQYF.

The table lists this clone with a count of one. The CDR3 DNA is TGTGCCAGTAGCTCGGGACTAGCCGGGGAGCTGTTTTTT. Translation gives CASSSGLAGELFF. The rearrangement uses TRBV19 and TRBJ2-2, with 8 bases lining up with TRBD2. This CDR3 has 13 amino acids. V was clipped by 6 bases and J by 6 bases; unmatched bases: 3. Per the germline V gene, CDR1 is LNHDA and CDR2 is SQIVND (reference sequence).

The J gene is TRBJ2-7, the V gene TRBV19, with 10 positions matching TRBD1. This CDR3 has 15 residues. Germline lookup yields CDR1 LNHDA and CDR2 SQIVND (reference sequence). The J segment lost 5 bases and the V segment lost 1 base, leaving 5 bases of the junction unmatched. The CDR3 reads CASSIGRDRGHEQYF. CDR3 in DNA: TGTGCCAGTAGTATAGGACGAGACAGGGGGCACGAGCAGTACTTC.

This clone has only one observation. The chain combines TRBV30 with TRBJ2-3; 10 bases are shared with TRBD2. There are 14 residues in the CDR3. CDR1 and CDR2 from the germline V gene are GTSNPN and SVGIG (reference sequence). DNA for the CDR3: TGTGCATGCCTTAGCGGGAGGCGCACAGATACGCAGTATTTT. Translating gives CACLSGRRTDTQYF. Full variable domain (rest looked up from reference TRBV30 and TRBJ2-3): SQTIHQWPATLVQPVGSPLSLECTVEGTSNPNLYWYRQAAGRGLQLLFYSVGIGQISSEVPQNLSASRPQDRQFILSSKKLLLSDSGFYLCACLSGRRTDTQYFGPGTRLTVL.

For this clone: The junction shows a germline mismatch at one end, possibly a read error. CDR3 nucleotides: TGTGCCAGCAGCTTGGGCAGGGCCGCTGAAGCTTTCTTT. It yields the protein CASSLGRAAEAFF. The chain carries TRBV5-1 and TRBJ1-1; TRBD1 might be the D (5 bases). CDR1 and CDR2 from the germline V gene are SGHRS and YFSETQ. The CDR3 length is 13 residues.

The chain employs TRBV10-2 and TRBJ2-1; 12 bases match TRBD2. The trim removed 5 bases at V and 6 bases at J, leaving 20 bases unmatched. The CDR3 is 20 residues long. The germline CDR1 and CDR2 sequences are WSHSY and SAAADI. CDR3 sequence reads: CASSLPSGLAGIGGTNEQFF. The CDR3 region has the DNA TGCGCCAGCAGTCTACCTAGCGGACTAGCGGGAATCGGTGGGACCAATGAGCAGTTCTTC.